This T cell receptor beta chain was sequenced in a study of glioma-infiltrating T cells. General study results and limits: Tissue and blood shared very few CDR3 sequences. Non-neoplastic patients had below-expected tissue-blood divergence, while all gliomas exceeded expectation.

CDR1 is SQVTM and CDR2 is ANQGSEA in the germline V gene. CDR3 length: 15 amino acids. J was trimmed by 3 bases and V by 6 bases; bases with no gene match: 13. Amplification of TCR alpha and beta CDR3 regions from RNA used iRepertoire nested multiplex PCR. TCRdb ran MiXCR on the multiplex PCR reads and lists one entry per CDR3 protein. The data hold 100,000 to 150,000 distinct CDR3 sequences, with approximately 25% observed a single time. This clonotype was observed a handful of times. Its antigen remains unknown. Sequencing was carried out using glioma tissue, nonneoplastic brain tissue, or PBMCs (not recorded which). The sequence was collected from a human donor with low-grade glioma or glioblastoma, undergoing nonglioma brain surgery, or in good health (not recorded which). The gene calls are TRBV29-1 and TRBJ2-5; 7 bases align to TRBD2. DNA of the CDR3: TGCAGCGTCCGACGGACTAGAGCCAGTGAAGAGACCCAGTACTTC. This translates into CSVRRTRASEETQYF.